Presented here are 5 T cell receptor beta chains from one specimen sequenced in a study of cytomegalovirus exposure and HLA in healthy donors. PCR was performed using 60 Vbeta and 13 Jbeta primers. Sequencing was performed with immunoSEQ multiplex PCR; in TCRdb, only in-frame clones are kept and a portion is missing. This table holds about 94,000 clones, nearly 80% found once. The sample comprised PBMCs. These receptors all come from a middle-aged woman in good health and CMV-seronegative.

This chain joins TRBV27 and TRBJ1-6; D is unresolved. The CDR3 is 13 residues long. Deletions cut 3 bases from V and 9 bases from J, with 9 bases between. Germline lookup yields CDR1 MNHEY and CDR2 SMNVEV (reference sequence). The CDR3 sequence: CASSFSMSSPLHF. CDR3 sequence (DNA): TGTGCCAGCAGTTTTAGCATGAGTTCACCCCTCCACTTT.

The CDR3 sequence: CASSWTGRNTEAFF. Written as DNA, the CDR3 is TGTGCCAGTAGCTGGACAGGACGGAACACTGAAGCTTTCTTT. The chain links TRBV19 to TRBJ1-1, with 7 bases aligning to TRBD1. Losses at the gene ends were 6 bases for V and 1 base for J; bases not matched to a gene: 5. Germline V lookup: CDR1 LNHDA, CDR2 SQIVND (reference sequence). The CDR3 spans 14 residues.

Comments on this clone: One junction end does not reproduce the germline sequence, and a read error may be involved. The chain carries TRBV6-6 and TRBJ1-2, with D unclear. Germline-derived CDR1 and CDR2 are MNHNY and SVGAGI (reference sequence). The CDR3 is made up of 13 amino acids. The CDR3 sequence: CASSYSANYGYPF. The CDR3 bases are TGTGCCAGCAGTTACTCGGCAAACTATGGCTACCCCTTC.

The genes are TRBV6-5 and TRBJ2-7; the match to TRBD1 covers 7 bases. The V gene's germline CDR1 is MNHEY and CDR2 SVGAGI. This CDR3 comprises 13 residues. Unmatched junction bases numbered 2, after V lost 0 bases and J lost 6 bases. CDR3 sequence: CASSYSWDSEQYF. CDR3 bases: TGTGCCAGCAGTTACTCCTGGGACAGCGAGCAGTACTTC.

The chain is built from TRBV5-6 and TRBJ2-7; D possibly corresponds to TRBD1 (5 bases). V lost 4 bases and J lost 3, with 11 bases in between. CDR3 length equals 13 residues. Germline V CDR1 and CDR2: SGHDT, YYEEEE. CDR3 residues: CASSRIDSYEQYF. In DNA form, the CDR3 reads TGTGCCAGCAGCAGGATTGACAGCTACGAGCAGTACTTC.